A single T cell receptor (beta chain) is shown here with its context. This record comes from a study of blood T cell repertoires in COVID-19. Measured with immunoSEQ multiplex PCR; TCRdb has only the in-frame clones, and not every one. The data contain under 300,000 clones, approximately 86% of them singletons. The trim removed 1 base at V and 5 bases at J, leaving 6 bases unmatched. CDR1 and CDR2 (germline): SQVTM, ANQGSEA. The CDR3 is 17 amino acids. Sequencing used PBMCs or T cells enriched from blood (not recorded which). The source is a woman in her twenties or thirties with acute COVID-19. The V gene is TRBV29-1, the J gene TRBJ2-2; 14 bases match TRBD2. CDR3 DNA sequence: TGCAGCGTTGAAGGCGGACTAGCGGGGGGCGGGACCGGGGAGCTGTTTTTT. Protein sequence: CSVEGGLAGGGTGELFF.